The rows below give T cell receptor beta chains drawn from one sample of a study of cytotoxic CD8 clonotypes in ibrutinib-treated CLL. TCRdb's copy holds only in-frame clones and misses some; the assay was immunoSEQ multiplex PCR. The sample consists of fewer than 400,000 clones, around 66% of them appearing once. The source was PBMCs, collected after 36 months of ibrutinib treatment. These receptors all stem from a human donor with chronic lymphocytic leukemia. Each CDR3 is given with its conserved first and last residue. D genes are given only for firm matches. Size tells how often a clone was seen (once, few, many) or the class of an expanded clone, and some rows leave it out.

J: TRBJ2-7
D: -
length: 13
V: TRBV29-1
size: -
CDR3: CSVATRQSYEQYF
DNA: TGCAGCGTTGCAACCCGACAATCCTACGAGCAGTACTTC

J: TRBJ1-5
D: -
length: 14
V: TRBV5-1
size: few
CDR3: CASSLAGRNQPQHF
DNA: TGCGCCAGCAGCTTAGCCGGACGCAATCAGCCCCAGCATTTT

J: TRBJ1-1
D: -
length: 14
V: TRBV2
size: few
CDR3: CASSEEVTSTEAFF
DNA: TGTGCCAGCAGTGAGGAGGTTACGAGCACTGAAGCTTTCTTT

J: TRBJ1-2
D: -
length: 13
V: TRBV19
size: few
CDR3: CASAHLQNYGYTF
DNA: TGTGCCAGTGCCCACCTACAAAACTATGGCTACACCTTC

J: TRBJ2-1
D: -
length: 11
V: TRBV5-6
size: once
CDR3: CASSLALEQFF
DNA: TGTGCCAGCAGCCTAGCCCTCGAGCAGTTCTTC

J: TRBJ1-2
D: TRBD1
length: 13
V: TRBV10-3
size: -
CDR3: CAISETGDYGYTF
DNA: TGTGCCATCAGTGAAACAGGGGACTATGGCTACACCTTC

J: TRBJ1-1
D: -
length: 13
V: TRBV6-5
size: -
CDR3: CASSYEFGTEAFF
DNA: TGTGCCAGCAGTTACGAATTCGGCACTGAAGCTTTCTTT

J: TRBJ2-7
D: -
length: 14
V: TRBV5-1
size: -
CDR3: CASSLYRGSYEQYF
DNA: TGCGCCAGCAGCTTGTATCGGGGTTCCTACGAGCAGTACTTC

J: TRBJ1-2
D: -
length: 14
V: TRBV5-4
size: -
CDR3: CASSSRASRTGYTF
DNA: TGTGCCAGCAGCAGCCGGGCCAGCCGTACGGGCTACACCTTC

J: TRBJ2-5
D: TRBD2
length: 15
V: TRBV5-1
size: -
CDR3: CASSTSGAPRETQYF
DNA: TGCGCCAGCAGCACTAGCGGGGCGCCTAGGGAGACCCAGTACTTC

J: TRBJ2-3
D: TRBD2
length: 18
V: TRBV9
size: -
CDR3: CASSVGGLAPASTDTQYF
DNA: TGTGCCAGCAGCGTAGGAGGACTAGCGCCCGCTAGCACAGATACGCAGTATTTT

J: TRBJ2-5
D: -
length: 13
V: TRBV5-1
size: -
CDR3: CASATGLQETQYF
DNA: TGCGCCTCAGCGACGGGACTGCAAGAGACCCAGTACTTC

J: TRBJ2-7
D: -
length: 16
V: TRBV6-1
size: -
CDR3: CASSEARGLIFYEQYF
DNA: TGTGCCAGCAGTGAAGCCAGGGGACTAATATTCTACGAGCAGTACTTC

J: TRBJ1-5
D: -
length: 12
V: TRBV13
size: -
CDR3: CASSARGQPQHF
DNA: TGTGCCAGCAGCGCTAGAGGTCAGCCCCAGCATTTT

J: TRBJ2-1
D: -
length: 15
V: TRBV29-1
size: -
CDR3: CSVEGLRGSYNEQFF
DNA: TGCAGCGTTGAAGGTTTGCGGGGATCCTACAATGAGCAGTTCTTC

J: TRBJ2-7
D: TRBD2
length: 15
V: TRBV5-4
size: -
CDR3: CASRTRDGRAYEQYF
DNA: TGTGCCAGCAGGACGCGGGACGGGAGGGCGTACGAGCAGTACTTC

J: TRBJ1-1
D: -
length: 13
V: TRBV6-5
size: -
CDR3: CASSAQGNTEAFF
DNA: TGTGCCAGCAGTGCGCAGGGGAACACTGAAGCTTTCTTT

J: TRBJ2-7
D: TRBD2
length: 16
V: TRBV4-1
size: -
CDR3: CASSHEWAGASYEQYF
DNA: TGCGCCAGCAGCCACGAATGGGCGGGAGCTTCCTACGAGCAGTACTTC

J: TRBJ1-2
D: -
length: 15
V: TRBV4-1
size: -
CDR3: CASSPGRGFNYGYTF
DNA: TGCGCCAGCAGCCCGGGGCGGGGGTTTAACTATGGCTACACCTTC

J: TRBJ2-5
D: TRBD2
length: 15
V: TRBV11-2
size: -
CDR3: CASSNREGRPETQYF
DNA: TGTGCCAGCAGCAATAGGGAGGGGAGACCAGAGACCCAGTACTTC

J: TRBJ1-1
D: -
length: 16
V: TRBV18
size: -
CDR3: CASSPNGRVLNTEAFF
DNA: TGTGCCAGCTCACCTAACGGGAGGGTACTGAACACTGAAGCTTTCTTT

J: TRBJ2-4
D: -
length: 15
V: TRBV9
size: -
CDR3: CASSPVGVAKNIQYF
DNA: TGTGCCAGCAGCCCCGTGGGGGTAGCCAAAAACATTCAGTACTTC

J: TRBJ1-1
D: -
length: 16
V: TRBV15
size: few
CDR3: CATSRVTYQVNTEAFF
DNA: TGTGCCACCAGCAGGGTCACCTACCAGGTTAACACTGAAGCTTTCTTT

J: TRBJ2-7
D: -
length: 13
V: TRBV4-1
size: -
CDR3: CASSQGGPGEQYF
DNA: TGCGCCAGCAGCCAAGGAGGGCCGGGTGAGCAGTACTTC

J: TRBJ2-7
D: -
length: 16
V: TRBV4-1
size: -
CDR3: CASSQDVHPGSYEQYF
DNA: TGCGCCAGCAGCCAAGATGTGCATCCAGGTTCATACGAGCAGTACTTC

J: TRBJ2-2
D: TRBD2
length: 14
V: TRBV5-6
size: -
CDR3: CASSLTSATGELFF
DNA: TGTGCCAGCAGCCTGACTAGCGCAACCGGGGAGCTGTTTTTT

J: TRBJ2-3
D: -
length: 15
V: TRBV7-8
size: few
CDR3: CASSPPGLSTDTQYF
DNA: TGTGCCAGCAGCCCCCCCGGACTAAGCACAGATACGCAGTATTTT

J: TRBJ2-5
D: -
length: 13
V: TRBV18
size: few
CDR3: CASSPRGRETQYF
DNA: TGTGCCAGCTCACCGAGGGGCCGGGAGACCCAGTACTTC

J: TRBJ1-4
D: -
length: 13
V: TRBV2
size: -
CDR3: CASRRDPNEKLFF
DNA: TGTGCCAGCCGTCGGGACCCAAATGAAAAACTGTTTTTT

J: TRBJ1-2
D: -
length: 15
V: TRBV10-3
size: -
CDR3: CAISDAQGFPYGYTF
DNA: TGTGCCATCAGTGACGCCCAGGGGTTTCCCTATGGCTACACCTTC

J: TRBJ1-1
D: -
length: 15
V: TRBV6-1
size: -
CDR3: CASSGRDGPFAEAFF
DNA: TGTGCCAGCAGTGGCCGGGACGGCCCTTTCGCTGAAGCTTTCTTT

J: TRBJ2-7
D: -
length: 13
V: TRBV5-1
size: few
CDR3: CASSRSDLSEQYF
DNA: TGCGCCAGCAGCCGATCGGACCTGTCTGAGCAGTACTTC

J: TRBJ1-3
D: -
length: 17
V: TRBV18
size: -
CDR3: CASSPLQGPLSGNTIYF
DNA: TGTGCCAGCTCACCACTTCAGGGCCCTCTGTCTGGAAACACCATATATTTT

J: TRBJ1-4
D: -
length: 14
V: TRBV5-1
size: -
CDR3: CASSLFGSNEKLFF
DNA: TGCGCCAGCAGCTTGTTTGGGAGTAATGAAAAACTGTTTTTT

J: TRBJ2-7
D: -
length: 15
V: TRBV15
size: -
CDR3: CATSSSRTVSYEQYF
DNA: TGTGCCACCAGCAGCAGTCGGACGGTCTCCTACGAGCAGTACTTC

J: TRBJ2-3
D: -
length: 15
V: TRBV11-1
size: -
CDR3: CASSPRVGETDTQYF
DNA: TGTGCCAGCAGCCCACGTGTGGGAGAGACAGATACGCAGTATTTT

J: TRBJ2-2
D: -
length: 17
V: TRBV7-3
size: -
CDR3: CASSLSRLAANTGELFF
DNA: TGTGCCAGCAGCTTAAGTAGGCTAGCCGCGAACACCGGGGAGCTGTTTTTT

J: TRBJ2-1
D: -
length: 17
V: TRBV9
size: -
CDR3: CASSVYGRRAFNNEQFF
DNA: TGTGCCAGCAGCGTATATGGAAGGCGGGCTTTTAACAATGAGCAGTTCTTC

J: TRBJ2-5
D: -
length: 13
V: TRBV29-1
size: -
CDR3: CSVRGLPEETQYF
DNA: TGCAGCGTCCGGGGCCTTCCGGAAGAGACCCAGTACTTC

J: TRBJ1-1
D: -
length: 15
V: TRBV9
size: -
CDR3: CASSTRQVLNTEAFF
DNA: TGTGCCAGCAGCACCCGACAGGTCTTGAACACTGAAGCTTTCTTT

J: TRBJ2-1
D: -
length: 17
V: TRBV7-6
size: -
CDR3: CASSWPLHLSSYNEQFF
DNA: TGTGCCAGCAGCTGGCCCCTCCACTTGAGCTCCTACAATGAGCAGTTCTTC

J: TRBJ2-7
D: TRBD1
length: 15
V: TRBV7-2
size: -
CDR3: CASSFGGDRAYEQYF
DNA: TGTGCCAGCAGCTTTGGGGGGGACAGGGCCTACGAGCAGTACTTC

J: TRBJ2-7
D: TRBD2
length: 17
V: TRBV4-1
size: few
CDR3: CASSQGVRESGGYEQYF
DNA: TGCGCCAGCAGCCAAGGTGTGCGGGAGAGCGGTGGGTACGAGCAGTACTTC

J: TRBJ2-7
D: -
length: 13
V: TRBV6-5
size: -
CDR3: CASSFTAAYEQYF
DNA: TGTGCCAGCAGTTTTACGGCAGCCTACGAGCAGTACTTC

J: TRBJ1-2
D: -
length: 15
V: TRBV11-2
size: -
CDR3: CASSSSMGGLGGYTF
DNA: TGTGCCAGCAGCTCAAGCATGGGAGGGCTGGGTGGCTACACCTTC

J: TRBJ1-2
D: -
length: 14
V: TRBV6-6
size: few
CDR3: CASSYPGSIGGYTF
DNA: TGTGCCAGCAGTTACCCAGGGTCTATAGGTGGCTACACCTTC